The 5 T cell receptor beta chains below were found in one sample sequenced in a study of control samples from healthy donors and cancer patients. Here immunoSEQ multiplex PCR was the method, and the copy in TCRdb shows in-frame clones only, minus some. The sample contains more than 95,000 clones, about 94% of which appear only once. The sequenced sample was blood. These receptors all come from a man in his thirties or forties in good health.

This clone appeared a single time. The chain employs TRBV27 and TRBJ1-1; 8 bases are a match to TRBD1. The length of the CDR3 is 14 residues. CDR1 is MNHEY and CDR2 is SMNVEV in the germline V gene (reference sequence). Trimming took 6 bases from V and 4 from J; bases not matched to a gene: 7. CDR3 bases: TGTGCCAGCAGAGATGGGACAGGCCTCACTGAAGCTTTCTTT. Encoded protein: CASRDGTGLTEAFF.

This CDR3 reads CASSPPRYQNYEQYF. The CDR3 bases are TGTGCCAGCAGCCCCCCCAGGTATCAAAACTACGAGCAGTACTTC. The J gene is TRBJ2-7, the V gene TRBV11-2; D is unclear. CDR1 SGHAT and CDR2 FQNNGV come from the germline V gene. V was clipped by 5 bases and J by 3 bases, with 17 bases between them. The CDR3 loop spans 15 amino acids.

The chain combines TRBV7-5 with TRBJ1-1; TRBD1, as called in the table, went unchecked against the DNA. TRBV7-5 represents a pseudogene. CDR3 length: 12 amino acids. CDR3 in amino acids: CVRSFDRGTAFF. DNA of the CDR3: TGTGTCAGAAGCTTCGACAGGGGAACGGCTTTCTTT.

The gene calls are TRBV9 and TRBJ1-2, with D perhaps TRBD1 (5 bases). CDR1 is SGDLS, CDR2 YYNGEE, per germline. CDR3 length: 13 amino acids. The CDR3 DNA reads TGTGCTACCGAGGAGGGACTGGGCTATGGCTACACCTTC. Protein product: CATEEGLGYGYTF.

The chain couples TRBV7-8 to TRBJ2-7; no firm D call. The germline gives CDR1 SGHVS, CDR2 FQNEAQ. The V gene lost 5 bases and the J gene lost 6 bases, with 11 bases spanning the gap. The CDR3 has 12 residues. DNA of the CDR3: TGTGCCAGCAGCCCTGGGTCCGCCGAGCAGTACTTC. It codes for CASSPGSAEQYF.